One sample yielded the 28 T cell receptor beta chains listed below, sequenced in a study of blood T cell repertoires in COVID-19. Assay: immunoSEQ multiplex PCR; the TCRdb copy retains only in-frame clones and omits some. In the table there are under 150,000 clones, about 90% of which are singletons. The specimen was peripheral blood. All receptors derive from a man aged 50-60 years with active COVID-19.

V is TRBV18 and J is TRBJ2-5, with D maybe TRBD2 (8 bases). Trimming left V 3 bases short and J 5 bases short, with 22 bases between. Germline CDR1 and CDR2: KGHSH and LQKENI. CDR3 length: 17 amino acids. CDR3 sequence reads: CASSPPPLGGGQETQYF. DNA for the CDR3: TGTGCCAGCTCACCCCCGCCACTCGGGGGGGGACAGGAGACCCAGTACTTC.

V is TRBV4-1 and J is TRBJ1-3; D gene unclear. Trimming pared 1 base from V and 0 bases from J, leaving 10 bases between. The CDR3 has 16 amino acids. Germline CDR1 reads MGHRA; CDR2 reads YSYEKL. The DNA for the CDR3 is TGCGCCAGCAGCCAAGCGGCGGCAGCCTCTGGAAACACCATATATTTT. Translation gives CASSQAAAASGNTIYF.

The V and J genes are TRBV7-9 and TRBJ1-1; D remains unclear. V lost 7 bases and J 7 bases, leaving 16 bases between the germline ends. The length of the CDR3 is 13 residues. Per germline, CDR1 SEHNR and CDR2 FQNEAQ (reference sequence). The CDR3 spells CASIAIRGGEAFF. CDR3 nucleotide sequence: TGTGCCAGCATCGCTATCCGGGGAGGTGAAGCTTTCTTT. The whole variable domain, remainder taken from reference TRBV7-9 and TRBJ1-1, is DTGVSQNPRHKITKRGQNVTFRCDPISEHNRLYWYRQTLGQGPEFLTYFQNEAQLEKSRLLSDRFSAERPKGSFSTLEIQRTEQGDSAMYLCASIAIRGGEAFFGQGTRLTVV.

This rearrangement joins TRBV9 to TRBJ1-1, with D perhaps TRBD1 (5 bases). CDR3 length: 15 residues. Trimming left V 0 bases short and J 3 bases short, with 12 bases between. Germline CDR1 and CDR2: SGDLS and YYNGEE. The CDR3 bases are TGTGCCAGCAGCGTAGCTGGGGGAGGGCACACTGAAGCTTTCTTT. Its translation: CASSVAGGGHTEAFF.

On this clone: This sample includes further DNA sequences coding for the same CDR3. The J gene is TRBJ2-1, the V gene TRBV4-1, with 11 bases identical to TRBD2. The ends lost 0 bases at V and 4 bases at J; junction bases unmatched: 5. Germline values: CDR1 MGHRA, CDR2 YSYEKL. The CDR3 is made up of 17 amino acids. CDR3 DNA sequence: TGCGCCAGCAGCCAAGATGGTAGCGGGGGGGGATACAATGAGCAGTTCTTC. Amino acid sequence: CASSQDGSGGGYNEQFF.

This clone turned up a few times. This rearrangement joins TRBV19 to TRBJ1-2, with unresolved D. The CDR3 covers 14 residues. Trimming left V 6 bases short and J 8 bases short, with 19 bases between. CDR1 LNHDA and CDR2 SQIVND come from the germline V gene (reference sequence). The CDR3 here is CASRPTGGPPGYTF. Here the CDR3 DNA reads TGTGCCAGTAGACCGACTGGAGGACCTCCGGGCTACACCTTC.

The rearrangement uses TRBV10-3 and TRBJ1-6; D gene unclear. Per the germline V gene, CDR1 is ENHRY and CDR2 is SYGVKD. This CDR3 region has 13 residues. Trimming stripped 7 bases from V and 8 bases from J, with 12 bases between. The CDR3 nucleotides are TGTGCCATCAAATACACCTCTGATTCACCCCTCCACTTT. This gives the protein CAIKYTSDSPLHF.

V and J are TRBV19 and TRBJ2-7; maybe TRBD2 (6 bases). Germline assignment: CDR1 LNHDA and CDR2 SQIVND (reference sequence). The V end lost 7 bases, the J end lost 4 bases, and 14 bases lay between the germline ends. The CDR3 contains 13 residues. The CDR3 is CASKGGPLYEQYF. CDR3 nucleotide sequence: TGTGCCAGTAAGGGAGGACCTCTATACGAGCAGTACTTC.

CDR3 sequence (DNA): TGCAGTGCTTCAACATCCTACGAGCAGTACTTC. Its translation: CSASTSYEQYF. V usage is TRBV20-1 and J usage is TRBJ2-7; D gene uncertain. Germline assignment: CDR1 DFQATT and CDR2 SNEGSKA (reference sequence). The CDR3 has 11 amino acids. Trimming took 5 bases from V and 1 from J, leaving 6 bases between them.

Details on this clone: Other DNA sequences in the same sample also yield this CDR3. V is TRBV9 and J is TRBJ2-3; TRBD2 might be the D (7 bases). Trimming pared 1 base from V and 0 bases from J, leaving 12 bases between. The CDR3 consists of 16 residues. Germline V lookup: CDR1 SGDLS, CDR2 YYNGEE. The chain's CDR3 is CASSVSGGSSTDTQYF. The CDR3 nucleotides read TGTGCCAGCAGCGTATCGGGGGGCTCTAGCACAGATACGCAGTATTTT.

This clone was detected only a few times. This rearrangement joins TRBV4-1 to TRBJ2-7, with 7 bases lining up with TRBD1. Trimming cost V 2 bases and J 4 bases; bases outside gene matches: 8. Germline values: CDR1 MGHRA, CDR2 YSYEKL. This CDR3 spans 15 amino acids. DNA for the CDR3: TGCGCCAGCAGCCAACTTCTGGACAGGCGGTACGAGCAGTACTTC. Amino acid sequence: CASSQLLDRRYEQYF.

Turning to this clone: Other nucleotide sequences in the sample specify the same CDR3. This sequence joins TRBV5-1 and TRBJ1-5; D is possibly TRBD1 (5 bases). Between the trimmed V and J ends, which lost 0 bases and 4 bases, there was a span of 8 bases. Germline loops: CDR1 SGHRS, CDR2 YFSETQ. CDR3 length: 14 residues. CDR3 sequence: CASSLDGGNQPQHF. The CDR3 DNA reads as TGCGCCAGCAGCTTGGATGGGGGGAATCAGCCCCAGCATTTT.

The genes are TRBV11-3 and TRBJ2-2, with a tentative D call TRBD1 (6 bases). V shed 4 bases and J shed 5 bases, with 8 bases lying between them. This CDR3 has 13 amino acids. From germline, CDR1 is SGHNT and CDR2 YENEEA. In nucleotides, the CDR3 is TGTGCCAGCAGCTCTCAGGGGACCGGGGAGCTGTTTTTT. It yields the protein CASSSQGTGELFF.

The rearrangement joins TRBV7-2 to TRBJ2-7, with D perhaps matching TRBD2 (5 bases). Trimming stripped 1 base from V and 6 bases from J, with 16 bases between. From germline, CDR1 is SGHTA and CDR2 FQGNSA. The CDR3 length is 15 residues. The DNA for the CDR3 is TGTGCCAGCAGCTTAGTGGGTTTAGAGGCGGGCGAGCAGTACTTC. It codes for CASSLVGLEAGEQYF. Using reference TRBV7-2 and TRBJ2-7 for the parts outside the CDR3, the full variable domain is GAGVSQSPSNKVTEKGKDVELRCDPISGHTALYWYRQSLGQGLEFLIYFQGNSAPDKSGLPSDRFSAERTGGSVSTLTIQRTQQEDSAVYLCASSLVGLEAGEQYFGPGTRLTVT.

A word on this clone: Its ends do not fully match the called genes, so a read error is possible. Other DNA sequences in this specimen translate into the identical CDR3. This chain uses TRBV6-5 with TRBJ1-1, with D perhaps matching TRBD1 (5 bases). The CDR3 totals 12 residues. CDR1 is MNHEY, CDR2 SVGAGI, per germline. The CDR3 spells CASSLAGPAAFF. CDR3 bases: TGTGCCAGCAGTCTCGCAGGGCCTGCGGCTTTTTTT.

This chain joins TRBV18 and TRBJ1-5; D unresolved. CDR1 and CDR2 from the germline V gene are KGHSH and LQKENI. The CDR3 runs 16 residues. Trimming removed 3 bases from V and 0 bases from J, with 12 bases in between. Written as DNA, the CDR3 is TGTGCCAGCTCACCTCCGGCGGACTATAGCAATCAGCCCCAGCATTTT. It is translated as CASSPPADYSNQPQHF.

This rearrangement joins TRBV3-1 (or the pseudogene TRBV3-2) to TRBJ1-1; 7 nucleotides line up with TRBD1. Trimming cost V 5 bases and J 1 base; bases outside gene matches: 1. CDR3 length: 13 residues. Germline V lookup: CDR1 LGHDT, CDR2 YNNKEL (reference sequence). The DNA of the CDR3 is TGTGCCAGCAGCAGACAGGGGAACACTGAAGCTTTCTTT. It is translated as CASSRQGNTEAFF.

The V gene is TRBV7-2, the J gene TRBJ2-5, with D possibly matching TRBD1 (6 bases). CDR1 is SGHTA, CDR2 FQGNSA, per germline. The CDR3 covers 14 residues. Trimming shortened V by 4 bases and J by 5 bases, and 14 bases separated the two germline ends. CDR3 bases: TGTGCCAGCAGCTCCAGGGATAGGGGGGAGACCCAGTACTTC. It yields the protein CASSSRDRGETQYF.

The J gene is TRBJ2-2, the V gene TRBV3-1 (or the pseudogene TRBV3-2); D is ambiguous. Trimming took off 3 bases at V and 4 bases at J, with 6 bases between the two ends. The CDR3 has 13 residues. Germline V gives CDR1 LGHDT, CDR2 YNNKEL (reference sequence). The CDR3 DNA follows: TGTGCCAGCAGCCAGTTCGGCACCGGGGAGCTGTTTTTT. This sequence encodes CASSQFGTGELFF.

J is TRBJ2-1 and V is TRBV6-5, with 9 nucleotides matching TRBD1. CDR1 MNHEY and CDR2 SVGAGI come from the germline V gene. There are 13 residues in the CDR3. Losses at the gene ends were 5 bases for V and 8 bases for J; bases not matched to a gene: 4. The CDR3 loop reads CASSMGQGYEQFF. CDR3 in DNA: TGTGCCAGCAGTATGGGACAGGGTTATGAGCAGTTCTTC.

V gene TRBV9 combines with J gene TRBJ1-1; D remains unclear. Germline V CDR1 and CDR2: SGDLS, YYNGEE. CDR3 length: 14 amino acids. V was clipped by 3 bases and J by 2 bases, with 11 bases between them. The CDR3: CASSDPPLNTEAFF. The DNA for the CDR3 is TGTGCCAGCAGCGACCCCCCTCTAAACACTGAAGCTTTCTTT.

On this clone itself: Since no conserved phenylalanine or tryptophan closes the CDR3, a read error is the likely cause. The limits of the CDR3 on the DNA are not certain, so only TCRdb's listed CDR3 is given. The CDR3 region is CASRGRRRG. The V gene is TRBV21-1, the J gene TRBJ1-1; the table assigns TRBD1, which was not confirmed against the DNA. TRBV21-1 is shown as a pseudogene. The length of the CDR3 is 9 amino acids, counting both ends.

The chain combines TRBV30 with TRBJ2-2; TRBD1 matches 7 bases. V shed 1 base and J 2 bases; nucleotides not matched to a gene: 16. This CDR3 spans 19 amino acids. Germline V gene data show CDR1 as GTSNPN and CDR2 as SVGIG (reference sequence). The CDR3 DNA reads as TGTGCCTGGAGTGGCCCCTGGGACAGCCGATTGATTAACACCGGGGAGCTGTTTTTT. This encodes CAWSGPWDSRLINTGELFF.

This clone was seen only a few times. The rearrangement links TRBV9 to TRBJ2-7; D ambiguous. The CDR3 contains 14 residues. Germline CDR1 reads SGDLS; CDR2 reads YYNGEE. V lost 0 bases, J lost 0 bases, and 7 bases lay in between. The CDR3 bases are TGTGCCAGCAGCGTAGCGACACACTCCTACGAGCAGTACTTC. Its protein product is CASSVATHSYEQYF.

This rearrangement joins TRBV24-1 to TRBJ2-3, with TRBD2 as a possible D gene (5 bases). Trimming left V 3 bases short and J 6 bases short, with 6 bases between. The length of the CDR3 is 12 residues. CDR1 and CDR2 (germline): KGHDR, SFDVKD. The CDR3 DNA follows: TGTGCCACCAGTGATCCGGGGGATACGCAGTATTTT. The encoded protein is CATSDPGDTQYF.

The chain combines TRBV4-1 with TRBJ2-1, with 7 nucleotides matching TRBD2. The CDR3 contains 15 residues. The germline V gene has CDR1 MGHRA and CDR2 YSYEKL. V was pared by 0 bases and J by 3 bases, with 2 bases of the junction left unmatched. CDR3 in DNA: TGCGCCAGCAGCCAAGAGGGGGGGTTCTACAATGAGCAGTTCTTC. Residues: CASSQEGGFYNEQFF.

V is TRBV3-1 (or the pseudogene TRBV3-2) and J is TRBJ2-1; TRBD2 might be the D (7 bases). CDR3 size: 17 residues. The V end lost 4 bases, the J end lost 2 bases, and 18 bases lay between the germline ends. Germline V gene sequence: CDR1 LGHDT, CDR2 YNNKEL (reference sequence). The CDR3 DNA follows: TGTGCCAGCAGCCTCCGGGCGGGGGCTCGGGCCTACAATGAGCAGTTCTTC. The encoded protein is CASSLRAGARAYNEQFF.

The gene calls are TRBV6-1 and TRBJ2-5, with 14 bases that match TRBD2. V shed 0 bases, J shed 2 bases, and the junction held 2 bases outside the gene matches. Germline V gene data show CDR1 as MNHNS and CDR2 as SASEGT. This CDR3 has 17 amino acids. The CDR3 here is CASSEARLAGGQETQYF. In DNA, the CDR3 is TGTGCCAGCAGTGAAGCAAGACTAGCGGGGGGGCAAGAGACCCAGTACTTC.